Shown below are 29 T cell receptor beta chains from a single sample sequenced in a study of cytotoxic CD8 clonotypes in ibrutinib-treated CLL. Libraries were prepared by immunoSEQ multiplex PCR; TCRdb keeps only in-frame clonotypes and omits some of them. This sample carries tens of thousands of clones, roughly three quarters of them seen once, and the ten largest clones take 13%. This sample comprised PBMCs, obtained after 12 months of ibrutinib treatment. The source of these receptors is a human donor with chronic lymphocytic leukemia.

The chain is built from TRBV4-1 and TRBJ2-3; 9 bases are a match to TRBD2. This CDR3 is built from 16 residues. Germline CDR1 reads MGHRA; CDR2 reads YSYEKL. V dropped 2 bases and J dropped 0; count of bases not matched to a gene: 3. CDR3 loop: CASSQPSGTSTDTQYF. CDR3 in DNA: TGCGCCAGCAGCCAACCTAGCGGGACGAGCACAGATACGCAGTATTTT.

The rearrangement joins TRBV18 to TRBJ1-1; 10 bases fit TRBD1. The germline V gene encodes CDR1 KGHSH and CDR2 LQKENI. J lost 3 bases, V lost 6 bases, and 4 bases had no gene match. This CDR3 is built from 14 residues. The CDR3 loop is CASSPTGGHTEAFF. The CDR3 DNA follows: TGTGCCAGCTCCCCGACAGGGGGCCACACTGAAGCTTTCTTT.

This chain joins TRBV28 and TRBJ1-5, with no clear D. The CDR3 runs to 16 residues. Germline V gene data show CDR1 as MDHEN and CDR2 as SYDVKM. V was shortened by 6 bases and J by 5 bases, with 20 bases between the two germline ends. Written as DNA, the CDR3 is TGTGCCAGCAGGTTGGGAACCGGGTCCCGATATCAGCCCCAGCATTTT. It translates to CASRLGTGSRYQPQHF.

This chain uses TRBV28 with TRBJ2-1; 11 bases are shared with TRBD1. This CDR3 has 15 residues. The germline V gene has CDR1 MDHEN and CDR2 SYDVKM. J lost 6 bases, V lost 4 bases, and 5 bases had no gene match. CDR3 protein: CASSSSGQGVNEQFF. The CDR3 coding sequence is TGTGCCAGCAGTTCCTCGGGACAGGGGGTCAATGAGCAGTTCTTC. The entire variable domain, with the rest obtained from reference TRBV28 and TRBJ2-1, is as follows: DVKVTQSSRYLVKRTGEKVFLECVQDMDHENMFWYRQDPGLGLRLIYFSYDVKMKEKGDIPEGYSVSREKKERFSLILESASTNQTSMYLCASSSSGQGVNEQFFGPGTRLTVL.

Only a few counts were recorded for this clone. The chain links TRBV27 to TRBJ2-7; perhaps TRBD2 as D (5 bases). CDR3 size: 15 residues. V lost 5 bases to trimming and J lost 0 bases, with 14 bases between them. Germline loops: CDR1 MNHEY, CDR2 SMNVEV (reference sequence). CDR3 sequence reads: CASSLQVGSSYEQYF. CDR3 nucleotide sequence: TGTGCCAGCAGTCTTCAGGTGGGGAGCTCCTACGAGCAGTACTTC.

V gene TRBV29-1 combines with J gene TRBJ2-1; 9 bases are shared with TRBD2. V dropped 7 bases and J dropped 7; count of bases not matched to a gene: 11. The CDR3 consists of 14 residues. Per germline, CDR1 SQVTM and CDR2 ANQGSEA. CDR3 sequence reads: CSGRVAGAGNEQFF. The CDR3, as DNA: TGCAGCGGGAGGGTAGCGGGAGCGGGGAATGAGCAGTTCTTC.

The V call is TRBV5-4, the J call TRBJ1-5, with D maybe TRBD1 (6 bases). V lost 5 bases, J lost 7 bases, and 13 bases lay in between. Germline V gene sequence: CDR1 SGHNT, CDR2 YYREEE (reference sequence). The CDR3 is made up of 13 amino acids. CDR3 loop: CASSPGVGQPQHF. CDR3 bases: TGTGCCAGCAGTCCAGGGGTGGGCCAGCCCCAGCATTTT. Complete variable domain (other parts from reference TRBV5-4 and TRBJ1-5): ETGVTQSPTHLIKTRGQQVTLRCSSQSGHNTVSWYQQALGQGPQFIFQYYREEENGRGNFPPRFSGLQFPNYSSELNVNALELDDSALYLCASSPGVGQPQHFGDGTRLSIL.

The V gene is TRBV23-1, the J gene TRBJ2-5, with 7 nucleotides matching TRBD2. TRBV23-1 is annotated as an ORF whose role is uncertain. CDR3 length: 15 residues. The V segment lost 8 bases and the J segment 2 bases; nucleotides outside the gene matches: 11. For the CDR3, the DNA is TGCGCCAGCGATTGGGCCGGGGGGTTTCAAGAGACCCAGTACTTC. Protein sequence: CASDWAGGFQETQYF.

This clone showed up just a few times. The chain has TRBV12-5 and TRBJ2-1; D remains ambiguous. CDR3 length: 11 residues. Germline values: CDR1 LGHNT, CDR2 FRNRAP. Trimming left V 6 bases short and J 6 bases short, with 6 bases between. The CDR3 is CASGQLNEQFF. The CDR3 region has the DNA TGTGCTAGTGGGCAGCTCAATGAGCAGTTCTTC.

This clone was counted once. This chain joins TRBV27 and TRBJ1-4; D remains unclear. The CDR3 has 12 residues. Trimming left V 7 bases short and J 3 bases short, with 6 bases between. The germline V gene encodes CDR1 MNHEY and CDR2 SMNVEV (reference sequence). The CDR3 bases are TGTGCCAGCAAGCACCCTAATGAAAAACTGTTTTTT. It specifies CASKHPNEKLFF.

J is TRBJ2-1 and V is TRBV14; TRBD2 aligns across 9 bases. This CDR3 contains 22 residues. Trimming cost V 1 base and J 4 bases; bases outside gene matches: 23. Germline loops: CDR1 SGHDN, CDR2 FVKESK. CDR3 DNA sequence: TGTGCCAGCAGCCAAGTGCGTGGGCGGCGCGGGAGGGCCTCGTGGCATTACAATGAGCAGTTCTTC. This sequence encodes CASSQVRGRRGRASWHYNEQFF.

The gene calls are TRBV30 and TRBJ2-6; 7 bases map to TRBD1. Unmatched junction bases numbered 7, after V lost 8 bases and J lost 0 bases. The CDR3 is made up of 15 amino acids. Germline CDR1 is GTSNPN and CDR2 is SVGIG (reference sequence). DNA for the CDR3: TGTGCCACCCGGACAGGAGTCTCTGGGGCCAACGTCCTGACTTTC. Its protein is CATRTGVSGANVLTF.

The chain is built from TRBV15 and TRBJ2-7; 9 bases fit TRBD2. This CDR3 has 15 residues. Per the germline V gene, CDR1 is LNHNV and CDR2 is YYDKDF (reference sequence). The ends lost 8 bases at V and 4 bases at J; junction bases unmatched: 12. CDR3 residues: CATPNFGLAPYEQYF. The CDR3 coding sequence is TGTGCCACCCCAAACTTCGGACTAGCGCCTTACGAGCAGTACTTC.

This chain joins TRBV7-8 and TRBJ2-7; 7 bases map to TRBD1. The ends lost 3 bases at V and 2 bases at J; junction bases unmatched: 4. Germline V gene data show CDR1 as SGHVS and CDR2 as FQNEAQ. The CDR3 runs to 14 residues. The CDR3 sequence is CASSFAGQAYEQYF. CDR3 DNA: TGTGCCAGCAGCTTTGCTGGACAGGCCTACGAGCAGTACTTC.

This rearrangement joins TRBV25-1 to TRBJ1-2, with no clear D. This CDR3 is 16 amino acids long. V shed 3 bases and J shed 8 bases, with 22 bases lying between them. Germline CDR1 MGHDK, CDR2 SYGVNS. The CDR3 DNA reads TGTGCCAGCAGTGACACGATACCCTATCTGTCTGAAGGCTACACCTTC. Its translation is CASSDTIPYLSEGYTF.

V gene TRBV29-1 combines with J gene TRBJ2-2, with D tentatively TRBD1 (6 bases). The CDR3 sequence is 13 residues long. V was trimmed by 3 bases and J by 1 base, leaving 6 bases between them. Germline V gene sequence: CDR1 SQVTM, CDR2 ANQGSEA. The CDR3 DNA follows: TGCAGCGTTGACAGGGGGAACACCGGGGAGCTGTTTTTT. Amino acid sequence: CSVDRGNTGELFF.

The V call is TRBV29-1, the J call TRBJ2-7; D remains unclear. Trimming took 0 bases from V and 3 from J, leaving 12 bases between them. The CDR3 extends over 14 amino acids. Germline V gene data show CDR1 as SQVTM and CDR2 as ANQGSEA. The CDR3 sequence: CSVEDSYNSYEQYF. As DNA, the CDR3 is TGCAGCGTTGAAGATTCTTACAATAGCTACGAGCAGTACTTC.

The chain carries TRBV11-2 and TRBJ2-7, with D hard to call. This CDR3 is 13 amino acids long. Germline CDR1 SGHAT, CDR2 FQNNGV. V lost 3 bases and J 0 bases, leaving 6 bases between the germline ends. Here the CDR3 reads CASSFSGSYEQYF. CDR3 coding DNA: TGTGCCAGCAGCTTTTCGGGCTCCTACGAGCAGTACTTC.

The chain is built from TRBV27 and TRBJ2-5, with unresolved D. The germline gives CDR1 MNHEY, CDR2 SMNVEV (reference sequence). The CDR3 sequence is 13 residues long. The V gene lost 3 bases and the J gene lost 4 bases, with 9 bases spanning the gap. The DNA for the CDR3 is TGTGCCAGCAGTTTTTGGAGAGGAGAGACCCAGTACTTC. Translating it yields CASSFWRGETQYF.

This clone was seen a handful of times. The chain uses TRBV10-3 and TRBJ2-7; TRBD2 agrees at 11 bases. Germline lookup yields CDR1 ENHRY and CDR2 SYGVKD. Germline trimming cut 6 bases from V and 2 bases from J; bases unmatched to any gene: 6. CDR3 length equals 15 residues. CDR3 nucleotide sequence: TGTGCCATCAGGGAACTAGCGGGAGCGGCCTACGAGCAGTACTTC. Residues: CAIRELAGAAYEQYF.

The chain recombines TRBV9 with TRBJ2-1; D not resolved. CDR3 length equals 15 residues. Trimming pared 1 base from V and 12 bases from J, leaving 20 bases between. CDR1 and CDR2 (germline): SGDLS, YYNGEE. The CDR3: CASSVNPSSSIGQFF. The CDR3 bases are TGTGCCAGCAGCGTAAATCCAAGCTCTTCCATTGGGCAGTTCTTC.

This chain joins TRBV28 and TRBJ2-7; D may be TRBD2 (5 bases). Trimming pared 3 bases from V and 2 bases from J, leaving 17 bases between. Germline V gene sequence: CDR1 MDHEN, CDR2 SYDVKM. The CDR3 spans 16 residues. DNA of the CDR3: TGTGCCAGCAGTTTGATCTCCAGCGGAAATCCCTACGAGCAGTACTTC. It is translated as CASSLISSGNPYEQYF.

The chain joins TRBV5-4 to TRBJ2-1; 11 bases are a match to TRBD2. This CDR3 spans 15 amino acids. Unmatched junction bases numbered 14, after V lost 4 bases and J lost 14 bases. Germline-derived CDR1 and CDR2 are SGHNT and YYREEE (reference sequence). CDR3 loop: CASSDPTSGSTVEFF. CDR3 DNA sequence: TGTGCCAGCAGCGACCCTACTAGCGGGAGTACGGTGGAGTTCTTC.

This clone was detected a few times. The CDR3 DNA sequence: TGTGCCATCAAGCCGGAAGTGTCCTACAATGAGCAGTTCTTC. Encoded protein: CAIKPEVSYNEQFF. The rearrangement joins TRBV10-3 to TRBJ2-1, with D uncertain. Germline V gives CDR1 ENHRY, CDR2 SYGVKD. CDR3 length: 14 residues. V lost 7 bases, J lost 1 base, and 11 bases lay in between.

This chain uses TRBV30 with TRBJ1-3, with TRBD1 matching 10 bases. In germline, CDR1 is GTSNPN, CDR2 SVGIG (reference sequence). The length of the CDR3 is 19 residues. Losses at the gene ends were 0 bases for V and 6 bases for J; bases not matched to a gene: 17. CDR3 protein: CAWSVLWGSGTGVENTIYF. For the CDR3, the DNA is TGTGCCTGGAGTGTACTTTGGGGGAGCGGGACAGGGGTTGAAAACACCATATATTTT. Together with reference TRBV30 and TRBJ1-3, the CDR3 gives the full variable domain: SQTIHQWPATLVQPVGSPLSLECTVEGTSNPNLYWYRQAAGRGLQLLFYSVGIGQISSEVPQNLSASRPQDRQFILSSKKLLLSDSGFYLCAWSVLWGSGTGVENTIYFGEGSWLTVV.

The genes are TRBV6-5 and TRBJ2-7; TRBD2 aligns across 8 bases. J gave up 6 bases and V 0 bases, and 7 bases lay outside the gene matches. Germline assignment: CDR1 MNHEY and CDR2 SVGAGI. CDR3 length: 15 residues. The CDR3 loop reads CASSYSQRGHGEQYF. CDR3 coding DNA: TGTGCCAGCAGTTACTCCCAGCGGGGGCACGGCGAGCAGTACTTC.

The CDR3 DNA follows: TGCAGCGTTTTTGGAGGCAATGAGCAGTTCTTC. Translated, it gives CSVFGGNEQFF. V is TRBV29-1 and J is TRBJ2-1; TRBD2 might be the D (5 bases). The CDR3 covers 11 residues. CDR1 is SQVTM, CDR2 ANQGSEA, per germline. With 5 bases removed from V and 6 bases from J, the gap between germline ends came to 8 bases.

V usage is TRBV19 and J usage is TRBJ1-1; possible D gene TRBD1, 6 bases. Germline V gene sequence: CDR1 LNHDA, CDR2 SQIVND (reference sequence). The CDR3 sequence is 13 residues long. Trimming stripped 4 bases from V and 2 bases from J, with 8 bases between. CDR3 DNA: TGTGCCAGTAGTAGGACAGTAAACACTGAAGCTTTCTTT. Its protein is CASSRTVNTEAFF.

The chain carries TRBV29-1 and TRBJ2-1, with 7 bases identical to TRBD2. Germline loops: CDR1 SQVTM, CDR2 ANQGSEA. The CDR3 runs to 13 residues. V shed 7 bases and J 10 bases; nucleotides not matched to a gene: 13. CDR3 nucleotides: TGCAGCGCCTCGGGGGGTAGCGTGCGGGAGCAGTTCTTC. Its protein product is CSASGGSVREQFF.